This TCR beta chain came from a study of vaccination and CD4 T cells after COVID-19. Treatment given: approximately 9-day PBMC culture with coronavirus spike peptide pools or control peptides (ViraFEST assay). Positive PCR tests were logged from March through December 2020, ahead of US Alpha, Beta and Delta variants. An Oncomine TCR Beta short-read assay was used to sequence the DNA from cultured CD4+ T cells. In TCRdb, the PCR reads were re-called with MiXCR into one record per CDR3 protein. The repertoire holds approximately 11,000 distinct CDR3 sequences, with under 50% as singletons. Study results and caveats: The study found median SARS-CoV-2-reactive clonotypes rising from 21 to 38, not significantly.

The CDR3 length is 18 residues. Trimming removed 0 bases from V and 0 bases from J; junction bases left unmatched: 13. CDR1 and CDR2 from the germline V gene are GTSNPN and SVGIG (reference sequence). As for this clonotype: Its antigen is unidentified.

The specimen was cultured CD4+ T cells from blood, collected after SARS-CoV-2 vaccination. The chain links TRBV30 to TRBJ1-2; 7 nucleotides agree with TRBD1. This TCR was recovered from a human donor with COVID-19. Here the CDR3 reads CAWSVQGVGGTSNYGYTF. The CDR3 DNA is TGTGCCTGGAGTGTACAAGGGGTAGGGGGCACCTCTAACTATGGCTACACCTTC.